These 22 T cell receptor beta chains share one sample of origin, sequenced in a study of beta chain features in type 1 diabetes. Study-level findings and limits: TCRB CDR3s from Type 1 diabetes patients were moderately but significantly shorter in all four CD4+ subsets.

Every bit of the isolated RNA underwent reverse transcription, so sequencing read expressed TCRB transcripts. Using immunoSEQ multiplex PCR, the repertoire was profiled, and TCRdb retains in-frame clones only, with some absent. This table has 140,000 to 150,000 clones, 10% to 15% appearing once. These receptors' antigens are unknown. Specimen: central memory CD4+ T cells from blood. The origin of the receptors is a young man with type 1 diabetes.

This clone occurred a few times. The CDR3 reads CASRQGTENTEAFF. The CDR3 DNA follows: TGTGCCAGCAGACAGGGGACAGAGAACACTGAAGCTTTCTTT. This chain joins TRBV6-5 and TRBJ1-1; TRBD1 agrees at 7 bases. Germline assignment: CDR1 MNHEY and CDR2 SVGAGI. Germline trimming cut 6 bases from V and 1 base from J; bases unmatched to any gene: 5. The CDR3 has 14 amino acids.

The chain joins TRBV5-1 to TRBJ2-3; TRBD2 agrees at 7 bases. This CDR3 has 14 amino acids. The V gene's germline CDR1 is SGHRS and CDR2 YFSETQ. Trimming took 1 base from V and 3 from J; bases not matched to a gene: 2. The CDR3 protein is CASSLSGGTDTQYF. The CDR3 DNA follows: TGCGCCAGCAGCTTGTCCGGGGGGACAGATACGCAGTATTTT.

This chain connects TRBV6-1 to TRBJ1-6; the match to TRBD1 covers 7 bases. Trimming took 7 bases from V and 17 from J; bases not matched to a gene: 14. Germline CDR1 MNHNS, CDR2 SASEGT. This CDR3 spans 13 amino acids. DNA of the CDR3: TGTGCCAGCATACCAACAGGGGAAAGCGAGGTCCACTTT. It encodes CASIPTGESEVHF.

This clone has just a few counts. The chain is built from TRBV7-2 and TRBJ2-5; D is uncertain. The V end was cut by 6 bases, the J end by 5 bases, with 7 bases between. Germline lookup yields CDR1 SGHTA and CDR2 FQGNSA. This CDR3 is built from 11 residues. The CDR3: CASSPRETQYF. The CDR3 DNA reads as TGTGCCAGCAGTCCGAGGGAGACCCAGTACTTC.

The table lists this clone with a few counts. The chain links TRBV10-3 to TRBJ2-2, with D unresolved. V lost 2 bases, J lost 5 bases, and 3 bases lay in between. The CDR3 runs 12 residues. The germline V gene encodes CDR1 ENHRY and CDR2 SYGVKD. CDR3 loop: CAISEATGELFF. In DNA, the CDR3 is TGTGCCATCAGTGAGGCGACCGGGGAGCTGTTTTTT.

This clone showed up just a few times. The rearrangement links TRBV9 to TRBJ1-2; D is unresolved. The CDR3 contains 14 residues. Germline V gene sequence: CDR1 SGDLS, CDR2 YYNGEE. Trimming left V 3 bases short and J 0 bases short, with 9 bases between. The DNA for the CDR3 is TGTGCCAGCAGCGAGACACAGACTAACTATGGCTACACCTTC. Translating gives CASSETQTNYGYTF.

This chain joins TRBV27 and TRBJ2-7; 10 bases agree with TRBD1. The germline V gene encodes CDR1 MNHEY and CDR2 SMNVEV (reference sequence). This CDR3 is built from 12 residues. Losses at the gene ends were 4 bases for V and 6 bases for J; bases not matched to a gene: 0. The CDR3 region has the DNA TGTGCCAGCAGTTGGACAGGGGGCGAGCAGTACTTC. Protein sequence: CASSWTGGEQYF.

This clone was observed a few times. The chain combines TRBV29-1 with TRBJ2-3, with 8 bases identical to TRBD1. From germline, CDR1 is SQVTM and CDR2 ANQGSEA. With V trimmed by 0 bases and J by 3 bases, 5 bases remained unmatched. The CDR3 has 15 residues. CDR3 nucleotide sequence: TGCAGCGTTGAAGAAGGACAGGGTAAAACAGATACGCAGTATTTT. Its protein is CSVEEGQGKTDTQYF.

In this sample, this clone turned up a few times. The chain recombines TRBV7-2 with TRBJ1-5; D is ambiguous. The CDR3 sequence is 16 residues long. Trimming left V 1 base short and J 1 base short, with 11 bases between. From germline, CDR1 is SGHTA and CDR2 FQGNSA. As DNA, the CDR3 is TGTGCCAGCAGCTTAGGGTTTGGTGGGAGCAATCAGCCCCAGCATTTT. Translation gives CASSLGFGGSNQPQHF.

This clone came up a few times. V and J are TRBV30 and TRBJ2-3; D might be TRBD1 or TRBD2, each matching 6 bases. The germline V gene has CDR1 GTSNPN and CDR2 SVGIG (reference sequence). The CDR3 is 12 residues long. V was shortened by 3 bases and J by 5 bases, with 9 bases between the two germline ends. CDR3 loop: CAWRGGGDTQYF. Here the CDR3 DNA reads TGTGCCTGGAGGGGGGGCGGAGATACGCAGTATTTT.

CDR3 loop: CAWVSLPDTQYF. CDR3 bases: TGTGCCTGGGTCAGTCTCCCAGATACGCAGTATTTT. The chain links TRBV30 to TRBJ2-3; D is unresolved. Germline CDR1 GTSNPN, CDR2 SVGIG (reference sequence). Trimming took 5 bases from V and 4 from J, leaving 10 bases between them. There are 12 residues in the CDR3.

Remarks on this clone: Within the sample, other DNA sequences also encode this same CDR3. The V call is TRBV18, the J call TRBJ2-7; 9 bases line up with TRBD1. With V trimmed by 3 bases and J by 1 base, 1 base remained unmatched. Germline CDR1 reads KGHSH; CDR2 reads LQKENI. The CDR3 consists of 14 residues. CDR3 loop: CASSPGQGSYEQYF. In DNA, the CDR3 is TGTGCCAGCTCACCGGGACAGGGTTCCTACGAGCAGTACTTC.

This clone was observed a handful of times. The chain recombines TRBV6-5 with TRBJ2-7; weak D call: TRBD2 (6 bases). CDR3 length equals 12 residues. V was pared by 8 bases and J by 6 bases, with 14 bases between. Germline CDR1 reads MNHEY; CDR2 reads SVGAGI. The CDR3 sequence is CASREQLGEQYF. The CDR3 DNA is TGTGCCAGCCGGGAGCAGCTGGGCGAGCAGTACTTC.

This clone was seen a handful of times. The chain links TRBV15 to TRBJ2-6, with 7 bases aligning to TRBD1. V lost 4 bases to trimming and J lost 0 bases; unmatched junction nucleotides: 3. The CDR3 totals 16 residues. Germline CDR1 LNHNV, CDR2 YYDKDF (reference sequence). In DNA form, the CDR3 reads TGTGCCACCAGCAAAGACAGGGACTCTGGGGCCAACGTCCTGACTTTC. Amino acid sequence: CATSKDRDSGANVLTF.

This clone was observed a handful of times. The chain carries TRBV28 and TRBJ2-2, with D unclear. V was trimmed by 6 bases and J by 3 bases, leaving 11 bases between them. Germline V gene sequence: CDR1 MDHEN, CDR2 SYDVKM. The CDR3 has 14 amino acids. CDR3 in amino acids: CASSPGWDTGELFF. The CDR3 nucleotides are TGTGCCAGCAGCCCTGGTTGGGACACCGGGGAGCTGTTTTTT.

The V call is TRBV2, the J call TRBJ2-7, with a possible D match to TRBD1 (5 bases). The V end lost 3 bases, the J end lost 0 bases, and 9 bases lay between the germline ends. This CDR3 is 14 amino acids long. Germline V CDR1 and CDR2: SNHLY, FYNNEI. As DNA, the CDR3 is TGTGCCAGCAGTGAGCGACAGAGCTCCTACGAGCAGTACTTC. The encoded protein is CASSERQSSYEQYF.

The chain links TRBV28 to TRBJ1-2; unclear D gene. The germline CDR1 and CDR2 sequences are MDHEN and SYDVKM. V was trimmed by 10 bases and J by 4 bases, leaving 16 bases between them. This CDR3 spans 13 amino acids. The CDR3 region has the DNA TGTGCCACCGACGGTGTATACGGCTATGGCTACACCTTC. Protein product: CATDGVYGYGYTF.

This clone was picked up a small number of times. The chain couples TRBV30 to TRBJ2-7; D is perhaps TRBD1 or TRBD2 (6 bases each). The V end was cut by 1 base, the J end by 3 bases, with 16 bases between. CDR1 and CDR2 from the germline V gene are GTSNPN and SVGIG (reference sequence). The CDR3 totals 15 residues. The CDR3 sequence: CAWSAPGASGYEQYF. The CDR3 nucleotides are TGTGCCTGGAGTGCTCCGGGGGCGTCGGGCTACGAGCAGTACTTC.

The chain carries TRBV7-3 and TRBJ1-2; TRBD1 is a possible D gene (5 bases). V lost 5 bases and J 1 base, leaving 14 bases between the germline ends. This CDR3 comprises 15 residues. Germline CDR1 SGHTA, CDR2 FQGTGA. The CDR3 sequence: CASSTSGTDNYGYTF. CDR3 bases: TGTGCCAGCAGCACATCCGGGACGGATAACTATGGCTACACCTTC.

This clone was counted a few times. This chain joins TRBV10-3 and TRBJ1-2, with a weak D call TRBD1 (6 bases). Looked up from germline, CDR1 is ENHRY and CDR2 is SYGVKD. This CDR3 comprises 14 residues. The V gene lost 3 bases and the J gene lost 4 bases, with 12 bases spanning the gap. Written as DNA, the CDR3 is TGTGCCATCAGTGACCATGGGGGGGCCTATGGCTACACCTTC. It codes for CAISDHGGAYGYTF.

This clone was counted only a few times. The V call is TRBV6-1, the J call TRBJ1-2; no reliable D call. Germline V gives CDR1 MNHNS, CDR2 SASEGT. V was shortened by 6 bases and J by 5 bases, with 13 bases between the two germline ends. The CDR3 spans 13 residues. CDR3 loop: CASSAGRGYGYTF. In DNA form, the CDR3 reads TGTGCCAGCAGCGCGGGCAGAGGGTATGGCTACACCTTC.

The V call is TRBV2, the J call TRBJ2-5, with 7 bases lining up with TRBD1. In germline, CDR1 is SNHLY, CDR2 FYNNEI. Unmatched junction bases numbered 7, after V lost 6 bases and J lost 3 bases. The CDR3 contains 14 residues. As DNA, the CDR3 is TGTGCCAGCAGAATGGGACAGAATAAAGAGACCCAGTACTTC. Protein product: CASRMGQNKETQYF.